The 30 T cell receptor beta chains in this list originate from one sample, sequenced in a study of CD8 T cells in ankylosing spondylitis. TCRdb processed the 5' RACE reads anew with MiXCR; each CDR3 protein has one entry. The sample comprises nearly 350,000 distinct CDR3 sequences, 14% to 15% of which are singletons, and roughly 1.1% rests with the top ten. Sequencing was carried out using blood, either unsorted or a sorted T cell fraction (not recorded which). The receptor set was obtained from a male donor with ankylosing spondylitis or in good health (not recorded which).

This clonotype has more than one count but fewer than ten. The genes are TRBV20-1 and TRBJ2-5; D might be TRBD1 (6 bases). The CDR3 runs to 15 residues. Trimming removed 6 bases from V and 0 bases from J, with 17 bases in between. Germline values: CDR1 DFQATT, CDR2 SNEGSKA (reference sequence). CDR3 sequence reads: CSASPGQMYQETQYF. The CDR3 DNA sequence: TGCAGTGCCAGCCCGGGACAAATGTACCAAGAGACCCAGTACTTC.

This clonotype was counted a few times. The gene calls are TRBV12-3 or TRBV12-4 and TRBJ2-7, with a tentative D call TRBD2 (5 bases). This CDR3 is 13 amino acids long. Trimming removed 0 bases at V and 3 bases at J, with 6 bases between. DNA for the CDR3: TGTGCCAGCAGTTTAGCCGGGATCTACGAGCAGTACTTC. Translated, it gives CASSLAGIYEQYF.

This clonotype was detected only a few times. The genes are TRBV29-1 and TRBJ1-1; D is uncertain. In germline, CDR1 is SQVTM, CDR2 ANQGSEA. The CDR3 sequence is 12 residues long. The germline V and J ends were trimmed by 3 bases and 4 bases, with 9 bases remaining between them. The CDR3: CSVDRPSTEAFF. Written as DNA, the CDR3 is TGCAGCGTTGACAGGCCCTCCACTGAAGCTTTCTTT.

CDR3 amino acids: CASSSAGGLDTQYF. In nucleotides, the CDR3 is TGCGCCAGCAGCTCAGCGGGAGGCTTAGATACGCAGTATTTT. This sequence joins TRBV5-1 and TRBJ2-3, with 9 bases that match TRBD2. The trim removed 3 bases at V and 5 bases at J, leaving 4 bases unmatched. Germline V gene sequence: CDR1 SGHRS, CDR2 YFSETQ. CDR3 length: 14 residues.

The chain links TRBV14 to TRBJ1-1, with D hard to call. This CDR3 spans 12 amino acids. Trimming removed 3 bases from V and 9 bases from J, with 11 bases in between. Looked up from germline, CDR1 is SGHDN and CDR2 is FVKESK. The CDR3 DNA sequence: TGTGCCAGCAGCCAGGACCGGATAAAAGCTTTCTTT. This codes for CASSQDRIKAFF.

Written as DNA, the CDR3 is TGTGCCAGCAGTGAAACAGGGGGGGTCTCCTACGAGCAGTACTTC. This sequence encodes CASSETGGVSYEQYF. The chain uses TRBV12-3 or TRBV12-4 and TRBJ2-7, with D possibly being TRBD1 (8 bases). Trimming stripped 5 bases from V and 0 bases from J, with 14 bases between. CDR3 length: 15 amino acids.

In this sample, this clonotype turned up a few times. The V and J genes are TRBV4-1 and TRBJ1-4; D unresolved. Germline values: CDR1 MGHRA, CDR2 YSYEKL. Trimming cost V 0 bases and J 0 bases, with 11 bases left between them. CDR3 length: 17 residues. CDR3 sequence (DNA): TGCGCCAGCAGCCAAGAGTTAAGGACGGCAACTAATGAAAAACTGTTTTTT. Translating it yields CASSQELRTATNEKLFF.

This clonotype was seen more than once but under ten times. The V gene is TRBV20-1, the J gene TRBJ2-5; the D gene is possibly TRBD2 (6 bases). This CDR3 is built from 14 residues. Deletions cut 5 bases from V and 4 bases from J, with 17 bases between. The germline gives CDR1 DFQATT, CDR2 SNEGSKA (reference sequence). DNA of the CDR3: TGCAGTGCTCTGCCGGAGGTAGCGGTAGAGACCCAGTACTTC. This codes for CSALPEVAVETQYF.

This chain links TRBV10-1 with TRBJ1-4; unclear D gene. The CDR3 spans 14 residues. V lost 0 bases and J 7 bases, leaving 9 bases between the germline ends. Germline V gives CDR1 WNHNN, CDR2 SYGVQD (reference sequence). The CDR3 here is CASSESGSGEKLFF. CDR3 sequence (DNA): TGCGCCAGCAGTGAGTCGGGGTCGGGTGAAAAACTGTTTTTT.

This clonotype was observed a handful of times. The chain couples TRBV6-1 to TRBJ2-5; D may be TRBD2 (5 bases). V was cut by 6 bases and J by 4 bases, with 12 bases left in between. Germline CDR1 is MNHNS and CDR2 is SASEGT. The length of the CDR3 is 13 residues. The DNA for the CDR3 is TGTGCCAGCAGAAGAGAGGGTGGAGAGACCCAGTACTTC. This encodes CASRREGGETQYF.

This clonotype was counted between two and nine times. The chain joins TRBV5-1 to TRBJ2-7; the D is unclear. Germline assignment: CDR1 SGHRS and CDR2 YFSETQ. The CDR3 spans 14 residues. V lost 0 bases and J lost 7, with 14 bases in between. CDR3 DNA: TGCGCCAGCAGCTTGGGCAGCCCCCAAGGAGAGCAGTACTTC. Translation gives CASSLGSPQGEQYF.

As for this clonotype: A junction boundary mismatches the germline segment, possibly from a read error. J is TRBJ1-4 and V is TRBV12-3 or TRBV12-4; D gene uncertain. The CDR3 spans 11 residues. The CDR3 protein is CASSFGEELFF. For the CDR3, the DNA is TGTGCCAGCAGTTTCGGTGAAGAACTGTTTTTT.

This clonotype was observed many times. The CDR3 loop reads CSAMDRARLGTDTQYF. The CDR3 DNA sequence: TGCAGTGCGATGGACAGGGCTCGTTTGGGCACAGATACGCAGTATTTT. The rearrangement uses TRBV20-1 and TRBJ2-3, with 8 bases matching TRBD1. Trimming removed 6 bases from V and 1 base from J; junction bases left unmatched: 12. CDR3 size: 16 residues. The germline CDR1 and CDR2 sequences are DFQATT and SNEGSKA (reference sequence).

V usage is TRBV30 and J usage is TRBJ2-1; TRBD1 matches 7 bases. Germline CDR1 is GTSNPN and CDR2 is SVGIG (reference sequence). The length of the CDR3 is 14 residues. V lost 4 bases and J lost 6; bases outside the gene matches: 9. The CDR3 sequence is CAWNRRQGFNEQFF. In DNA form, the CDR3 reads TGTGCCTGGAACAGGAGACAGGGTTTCAATGAGCAGTTCTTC.

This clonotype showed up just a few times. CDR3 sequence reads: CASSPRGSRDNEQFF. The CDR3 DNA reads TGTGCCAGCTCACCCCGAGGTAGTAGGGACAATGAGCAGTTCTTC. The genes are TRBV18 and TRBJ2-1; D is ambiguous. This CDR3 comprises 15 residues. V shed 3 bases and J shed 5 bases, with 14 bases lying between them. Germline-derived CDR1 and CDR2 are KGHSH and LQKENI.

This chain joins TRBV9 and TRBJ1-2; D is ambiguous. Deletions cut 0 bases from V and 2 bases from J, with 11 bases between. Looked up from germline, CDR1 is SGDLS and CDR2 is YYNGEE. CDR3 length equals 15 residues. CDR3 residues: CASSVVGGPNYGYTF. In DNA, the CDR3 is TGTGCCAGCAGCGTAGTAGGTGGCCCAAACTATGGCTACACCTTC.

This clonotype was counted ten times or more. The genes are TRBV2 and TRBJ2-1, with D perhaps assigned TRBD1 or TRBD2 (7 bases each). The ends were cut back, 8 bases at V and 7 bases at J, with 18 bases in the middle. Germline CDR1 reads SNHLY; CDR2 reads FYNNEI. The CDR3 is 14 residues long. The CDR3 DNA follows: TGTGCCAGCGATCCCCAGGGGGGGGGGAATGAGCAGTTCTTC. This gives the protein CASDPQGGGNEQFF.

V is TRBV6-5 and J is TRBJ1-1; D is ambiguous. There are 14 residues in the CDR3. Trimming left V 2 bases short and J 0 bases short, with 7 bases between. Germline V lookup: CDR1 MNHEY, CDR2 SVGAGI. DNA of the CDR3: TGTGCCAGCAGTTACACGGCAATGAACACTGAAGCTTTCTTT. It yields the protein CASSYTAMNTEAFF.

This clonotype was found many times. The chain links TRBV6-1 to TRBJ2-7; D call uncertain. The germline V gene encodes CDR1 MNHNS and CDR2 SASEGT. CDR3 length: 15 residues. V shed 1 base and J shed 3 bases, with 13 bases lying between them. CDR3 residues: CASSEGPRAIYEQYF. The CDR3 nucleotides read TGTGCCAGCAGTGAAGGTCCACGGGCCATCTACGAGCAGTACTTC.

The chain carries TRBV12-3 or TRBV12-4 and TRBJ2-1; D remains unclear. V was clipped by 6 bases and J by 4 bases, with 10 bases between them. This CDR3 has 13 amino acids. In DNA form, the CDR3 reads TGTGCCAGCAGCCAGAAGGCTTACAATGAGCAGTTCTTC. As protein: CASSQKAYNEQFF.

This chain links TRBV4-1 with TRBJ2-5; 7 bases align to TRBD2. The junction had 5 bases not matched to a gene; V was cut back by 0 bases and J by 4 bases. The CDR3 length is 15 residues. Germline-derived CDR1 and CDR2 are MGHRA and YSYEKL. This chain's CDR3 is CASSQEIQRGETQYF. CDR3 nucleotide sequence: TGCGCCAGCAGCCAAGAAATCCAGCGGGGAGAGACCCAGTACTTC.

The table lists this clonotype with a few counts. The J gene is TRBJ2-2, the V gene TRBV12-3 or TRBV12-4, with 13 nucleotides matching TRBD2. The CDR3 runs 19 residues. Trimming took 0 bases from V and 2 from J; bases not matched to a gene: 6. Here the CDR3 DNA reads TGTGCCAGCAGTTTAGCGCGACTAGCGGGGGGCTTTAACACCGGGGAGCTGTTTTTT. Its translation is CASSLARLAGGFNTGELFF.

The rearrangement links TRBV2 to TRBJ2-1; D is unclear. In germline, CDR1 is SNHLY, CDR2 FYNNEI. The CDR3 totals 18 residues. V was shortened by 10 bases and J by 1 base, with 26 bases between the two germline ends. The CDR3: CAISLPSGTSGSYNEQFF. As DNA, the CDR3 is TGTGCCATCAGCCTCCCGTCCGGCACGAGTGGGTCCTACAATGAGCAGTTCTTC.

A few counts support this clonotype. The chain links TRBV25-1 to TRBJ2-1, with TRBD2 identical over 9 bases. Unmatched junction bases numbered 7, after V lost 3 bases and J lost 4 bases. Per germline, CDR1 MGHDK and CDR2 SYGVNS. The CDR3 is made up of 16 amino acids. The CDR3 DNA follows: TGTGCCAGCAGTGAGAGGTCGAGCGGGGGGTACAATGAGCAGTTCTTC. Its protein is CASSERSSGGYNEQFF.

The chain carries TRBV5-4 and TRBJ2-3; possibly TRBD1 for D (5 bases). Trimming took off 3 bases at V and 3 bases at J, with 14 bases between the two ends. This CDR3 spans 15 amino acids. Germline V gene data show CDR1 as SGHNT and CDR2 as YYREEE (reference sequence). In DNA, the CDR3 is TGTGCCAGCAGCTCCCCAGGGCTAGGAACAGATACGCAGTATTTT. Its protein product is CASSSPGLGTDTQYF.

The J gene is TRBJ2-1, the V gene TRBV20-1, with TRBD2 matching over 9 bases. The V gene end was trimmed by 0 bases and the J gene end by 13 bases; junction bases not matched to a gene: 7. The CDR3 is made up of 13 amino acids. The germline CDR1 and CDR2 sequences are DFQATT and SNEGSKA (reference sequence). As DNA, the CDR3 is TGCAGTGCTAGAGATCTGCGGGGGGGCCCCCAGTTCTTC. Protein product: CSARDLRGGPQFF.

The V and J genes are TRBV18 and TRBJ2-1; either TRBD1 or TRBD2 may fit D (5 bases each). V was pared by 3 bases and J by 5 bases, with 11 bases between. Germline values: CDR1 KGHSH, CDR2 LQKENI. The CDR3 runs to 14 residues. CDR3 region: CASSPRDGHNEQFF. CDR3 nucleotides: TGTGCCAGCTCACCTCGGGACGGCCACAATGAGCAGTTCTTC.

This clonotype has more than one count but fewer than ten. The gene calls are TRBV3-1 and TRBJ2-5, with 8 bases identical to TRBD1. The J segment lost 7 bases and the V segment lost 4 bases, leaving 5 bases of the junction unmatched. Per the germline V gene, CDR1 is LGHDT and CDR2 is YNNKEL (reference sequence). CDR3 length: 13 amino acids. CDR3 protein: CASSRQGAGTQYF. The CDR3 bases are TGTGCCAGCAGCCGCCAGGGGGCGGGGACCCAGTACTTC.

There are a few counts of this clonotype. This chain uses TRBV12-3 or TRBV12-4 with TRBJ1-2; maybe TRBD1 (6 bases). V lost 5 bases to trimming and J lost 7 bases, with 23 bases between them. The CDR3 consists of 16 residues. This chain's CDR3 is CASSLTGGQGKGGYTF. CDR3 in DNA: TGTGCCAGCAGTCTAACCGGGGGGCAGGGTAAGGGTGGCTACACCTTC.

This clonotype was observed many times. DNA for the CDR3: TGCAGCGGGACAGGTGCCCGCTATGGAAACACCATATATTTT. It codes for CSGTGARYGNTIYF. J is TRBJ1-3 and V is TRBV29-1; TRBD1 agrees at 7 bases. CDR1 and CDR2 from the germline V gene are SQVTM and ANQGSEA. The CDR3 spans 14 residues. With V trimmed by 7 bases and J by 3 bases, 9 bases remained unmatched.